These 4 T cell receptor beta chains originate from one sample sequenced in a study of graft-versus-host responses after intestinal transplantation. TCRdb's table, derived via immunoSEQ multiplex PCR, lists solely in-frame clones and lacks some. The table has about 70,000 clones, about 92% seen once. Their antigens remain unidentified. This specimen was unstimulated CD8+ T cells sorted from spleen or lymph node cells, taken before intestinal transplant. The receptors come from a human donor who received an intestinal transplant.

The chain uses TRBV7-9 and TRBJ1-1; TRBD1 matches at 10 bases. The germline gives CDR1 SEHNR, CDR2 FQNEAQ (reference sequence). The CDR3 length is 19 residues. V was pared by 2 bases and J by 5 bases, with 17 bases of the junction left unmatched. The CDR3 here is CASSLYVWVVGQGRTEAFF. In DNA form, the CDR3 reads TGTGCCAGCAGCTTATATGTTTGGGTGGTGGGACAGGGGCGGACTGAAGCTTTCTTT.

This chain links TRBV19 with TRBJ2-2; maybe TRBD2 (6 bases). Germline CDR1 is LNHDA and CDR2 is SQIVND (reference sequence). V lost 9 bases and J 4 bases, leaving 15 bases between the germline ends. The CDR3 contains 14 residues. The CDR3 sequence: CASVHGGLTGELFF. DNA for the CDR3: TGTGCCAGCGTACATGGGGGACTCACCGGGGAGCTGTTTTTT.

The V and J genes are TRBV18 and TRBJ1-5, with D possibly being TRBD1 (6 bases). Trimming stripped 3 bases from V and 7 bases from J, with 13 bases between. CDR1 KGHSH and CDR2 LQKENI come from the germline V gene. This CDR3 has 14 residues. CDR3 region: CASSPIGGGQPQHF. The DNA of the CDR3 is TGTGCCAGCTCACCCATTGGGGGCGGGCAGCCCCAGCATTTT.

The genes are TRBV5-8 and TRBJ2-7; D perhaps matches TRBD1 (6 bases). Germline CDR1 reads SGHTS; CDR2 reads YDEGEE. The CDR3 has 14 residues. The V and J ends lost 0 bases and 3 bases respectively, with 10 bases between them. The CDR3 DNA is TGTGCCAGCAGCTTGGCAGGGGCATTCTACGAGCAGTACTTC. Its protein is CASSLAGAFYEQYF.